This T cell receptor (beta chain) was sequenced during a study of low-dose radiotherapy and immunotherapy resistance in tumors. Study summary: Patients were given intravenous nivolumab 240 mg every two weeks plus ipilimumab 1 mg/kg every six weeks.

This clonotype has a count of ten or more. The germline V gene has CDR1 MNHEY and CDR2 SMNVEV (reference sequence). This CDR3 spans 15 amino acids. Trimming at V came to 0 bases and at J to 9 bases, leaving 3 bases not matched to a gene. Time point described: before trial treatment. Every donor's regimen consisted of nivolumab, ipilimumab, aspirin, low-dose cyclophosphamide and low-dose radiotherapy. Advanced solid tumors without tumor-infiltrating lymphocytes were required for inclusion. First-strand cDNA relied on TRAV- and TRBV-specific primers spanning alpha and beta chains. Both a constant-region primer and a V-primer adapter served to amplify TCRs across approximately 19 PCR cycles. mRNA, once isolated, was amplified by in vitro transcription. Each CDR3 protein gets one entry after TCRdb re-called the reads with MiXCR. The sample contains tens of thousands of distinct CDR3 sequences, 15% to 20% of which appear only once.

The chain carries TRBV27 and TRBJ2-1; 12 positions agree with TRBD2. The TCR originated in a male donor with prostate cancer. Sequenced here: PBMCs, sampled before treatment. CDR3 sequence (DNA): TGTGCCAGCAGTTTATCCGGACTAGCGGGGAGTGAGCAGTTCTTC. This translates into CASSLSGLAGSEQFF.